Sequencing of this TCR beta chain was carried out in a study of blood T cell repertoires in COVID-19. On the study more broadly: Samples came from the United States, Italy and Spain, spanning acute and convalescent COVID-19. PBMCs, B-cell-depleted T cells, or T cells provided the cDNA or gDNA that made up the material.

Authors' analysis steps: For nucleated cells, counts were estimated from reference gene primer amplification. The assay was immunoSEQ multiplex PCR, and TCRdb's table has in-frame clones only and misses some. D and trimming were read from the DNA, whereas the V and J calls and clone size are those reported in that table. The sample holds approximately 260,000 clones, around 86% seen once. The CDR3 is made up of 16 amino acids. Germline CDR1 reads SEHNR; CDR2 reads FQNEAQ (reference sequence). Trimming stripped 2 bases from V and 4 bases from J, with 15 bases between. The receptor comes from a man aged 18 to 30 with active or convalescent COVID-19. The chain uses TRBV7-9 and TRBJ1-3; the D gene is possibly TRBD1 (5 bases). What was sequenced was peripheral blood. CDR3 nucleotide sequence: TGTGCCAGCAGCTTATATACAGGAACTACAGGAAACACCATATATTTT. Translation gives CASSLYTGTTGNTIYF. The variable domain in full, with the rest retrieved from reference TRBV7-9 and TRBJ1-3, is DTGVSQNPRHKITKRGQNVTFRCDPISEHNRLYWYRQTLGQGPEFLTYFQNEAQLEKSRLLSDRFSAERPKGSFSTLEIQRTEQGDSAMYLCASSLYTGTTGNTIYFGEGSWLTVV.